The 20 T cell receptor beta chains presented below share a single source sample, sequenced in a study of blood T cell repertoires in COVID-19 (dated by TCRdb to 2018 to 2020). Receptor amplification or capture employed the immunoSEQ multiplex PCR assay. The immuneACCESS repertoire file appears here via TCRdb, limited to in-frame rearrangements. These files lack a portion of the clones; in checked studies, under half of the deficit traces to unresolved V genes, and the cause of the others is not known. The sample table shows some 190,000 clones, and 84% are seen once. Clones ranked in the top ten supply roughly 3.2% of the sample. The sequenced sample was PBMCs or T cells enriched from blood (not recorded which). The receptors stem from a woman younger than 45 who had recovered from COVID-19.

The chain employs TRBV3-1 (or the pseudogene TRBV3-2) and TRBJ1-3; D possibly corresponds to TRBD1 (6 bases). Germline CDR1 reads LGHDT; CDR2 reads YNNKEL (reference sequence). CDR3 size: 16 residues. Trimming cost V 6 bases and J 2 bases, with 17 bases left between them. The CDR3 coding sequence is TGTGCCAGCAGTCCGATCAGGGGTATTACTGGAAACACCATATATTTT. This gives the protein CASSPIRGITGNTIYF.

This chain joins TRBV5-4 and TRBJ1-1; the D is unclear. The CDR3 totals 13 residues. Germline CDR1 is SGHNT and CDR2 is YYREEE (reference sequence). Trimming stripped 5 bases from V and 5 bases from J, with 13 bases between. CDR3: CASSPLGETEAFF. The CDR3 coding sequence is TGTGCCAGCAGTCCCTTAGGAGAAACTGAAGCTTTCTTT.

This clone is a singleton in its sample. This chain links TRBV5-1 with TRBJ2-3; a possible D gene is TRBD2 (6 bases). Trimming shortened V by 5 bases and J by 0 bases, and 16 bases separated the two germline ends. The CDR3 sequence is 16 residues long. Germline V gene data show CDR1 as SGHRS and CDR2 as YFSETQ. CDR3 DNA: TGCGCCAGCAGAAGCGTACTAGCATATAGCACAGATACGCAGTATTTT. It translates to CASRSVLAYSTDTQYF. The variable domain in full, with the rest retrieved from reference TRBV5-1 and TRBJ2-3, is KAGVTQTPRYLIKTRGQQVTLSCSPISGHRSVSWYQQTPGQGLQFLFEYFSETQRNKGNFPGRFSGRQFSNSRSEMNVSTLELGDSALYLCASRSVLAYSTDTQYFGPGTRLTVL.

The chain recombines TRBV25-1 with TRBJ2-5; 7 bases fit TRBD2. CDR3 size: 17 residues. Germline trimming cut 1 base from V and 2 bases from J; bases unmatched to any gene: 10. The germline CDR1 and CDR2 sequences are MGHDK and SYGVNS. The CDR3 protein is CASSEFPSSGPQETQYF. In DNA, the CDR3 is TGTGCCAGCAGTGAATTCCCCTCTAGCGGACCGCAAGAGACCCAGTACTTC.

The chain has TRBV7-9 and TRBJ2-7; no clear D. Trimming removed 6 bases at V and 3 bases at J, with 12 bases between. CDR1 is SEHNR and CDR2 is FQNEAQ in the germline V gene (reference sequence). The CDR3 has 13 residues. The CDR3 DNA reads TGTGCCAGCAGTGGCGTGAGAGGCTACGAGCAGTACTTC. This translates into CASSGVRGYEQYF.

The chain is built from TRBV18 and TRBJ2-4, with a tentative D call TRBD2 (5 bases). Germline-derived CDR1 and CDR2 are KGHSH and LQKENI. V was trimmed by 6 bases and J by 8 bases, leaving 14 bases between them. This CDR3 contains 13 residues. The CDR3 bases are TGTGCCAGCTCCTCGCGGGCCGGGGACATTCAGTACTTC. Protein sequence: CASSSRAGDIQYF.

This clone showed up just once. The genes are TRBV18 and TRBJ2-7, with D possibly TRBD2 on 6 matching bases. Trimming removed 2 bases from V and 6 bases from J, with 14 bases in between. The germline V gene has CDR1 KGHSH and CDR2 LQKENI. The CDR3 runs to 14 residues. CDR3 amino acids: CASSPRQVGGEQYV. CDR3 DNA sequence: TGTGCCAGCTCACCAAGGCAGGTGGGGGGCGAGCAGTACGTC.

The chain recombines TRBV28 with TRBJ1-5, with D possibly TRBD1 on 5 matching bases. Germline V lookup: CDR1 MDHEN, CDR2 SYDVKM. This CDR3 has 15 residues. V was clipped by 3 bases and J by 5 bases, with 14 bases between them. The CDR3 DNA follows: TGTGCCAGCAGTTTGGACACCCAGGGCTATCAGCCCCAGCATTTT. Translating it yields CASSLDTQGYQPQHF.

This clone was detected once. V usage is TRBV28 and J usage is TRBJ2-5; D might be TRBD2 (6 bases). The CDR3 runs to 14 residues. Germline loops: CDR1 MDHEN, CDR2 SYDVKM. The V end was cut by 3 bases, the J end by 5 bases, with 13 bases between. The CDR3 reads CASSLAGYGETQYF. The CDR3 DNA reads as TGTGCCAGCAGTTTGGCGGGGTATGGGGAGACCCAGTACTTC.

The V and J genes are TRBV20-1 and TRBJ1-1; TRBD1 is a possible D gene (5 bases). The CDR3 loop spans 13 amino acids. V dropped 3 bases and J dropped 4 bases, with 12 bases sitting between them. Germline V lookup: CDR1 DFQATT, CDR2 SNEGSKA (reference sequence). CDR3 in amino acids: CSASFGGGTEAFF. The CDR3 coding sequence is TGCAGTGCTAGTTTTGGGGGGGGCACTGAAGCTTTCTTT.

This clone has just a few counts. This sequence joins TRBV7-9 and TRBJ1-5, with D possibly being TRBD1 (6 bases). Germline loops: CDR1 SEHNR, CDR2 FQNEAQ (reference sequence). The V and J ends lost 1 base and 0 bases respectively, with 7 bases between them. The CDR3 spans 15 residues. The CDR3 region is CASSLVGASNQPQHF. DNA for the CDR3: TGTGCCAGCAGCTTAGTGGGGGCTAGCAATCAGCCCCAGCATTTT.

The chain is built from TRBV19 and TRBJ2-2, with 7 bases fitting TRBD1. CDR3 length: 14 amino acids. Trimming at V came to 3 bases and at J to 4 bases, leaving 2 bases not matched to a gene. CDR1 LNHDA and CDR2 SQIVND come from the germline V gene (reference sequence). CDR3 nucleotides: TGTGCCAGTAGTATCCCAGGGGGCACCGGGGAGCTGTTTTTT. Encoded protein: CASSIPGGTGELFF.

V is TRBV5-1 and J is TRBJ1-2; D perhaps matches TRBD1 (5 bases). The CDR3 length is 13 residues. Looked up from germline, CDR1 is SGHRS and CDR2 is YFSETQ. V was trimmed by 5 bases and J by 3 bases, leaving 11 bases between them. CDR3 DNA sequence: TGCGCCAGCAGTTTGAAAGGGGACTATGGCTACACCTTC. This codes for CASSLKGDYGYTF.

The CDR3 bases are TGTGCCAGCAGCGTAGGCAGGGGGCTTGAAAAACTGTTTTTT. It translates to CASSVGRGLEKLFF. J is TRBJ1-4 and V is TRBV9, with 8 bases fitting TRBD1. The junction had 2 bases not matched to a gene; V was cut back by 0 bases and J by 7 bases. The CDR3 spans 14 residues. Germline lookup yields CDR1 SGDLS and CDR2 YYNGEE.

CDR3: CASSQLAGETQYF. Here the CDR3 DNA reads TGTGCCAGCAGCCAACTAGCGGGAGAGACCCAGTACTTC. The V gene is TRBV12-3 or TRBV12-4, the J gene TRBJ2-5; the match to TRBD2 covers 9 bases. J gave up 4 bases and V 6 bases, and 3 bases lay outside the gene matches. The CDR3 has 13 amino acids.

CDR3 in amino acids: CASSPHAGANNEKLFF. For the CDR3, the DNA is TGTGCCAGCAGCCCCCACGCAGGGGCCAATAATGAAAAACTGTTTTTT. J is TRBJ1-4 and V is TRBV7-6; D may be TRBD1 (6 bases). V lost 5 bases and J 4 bases, leaving 17 bases between the germline ends. CDR1 and CDR2 from the germline V gene are SGHVS and FNYEAQ. The CDR3 runs 16 residues.

This rearrangement joins TRBV7-8 to TRBJ1-5; tentatively, D is TRBD1 (5 bases). V dropped 1 base and J dropped 3 bases, with 10 bases sitting between them. The CDR3 spans 15 residues. CDR1 SGHVS and CDR2 FQNEAQ come from the germline V gene. The CDR3 region is CASSLEGRDNQPQHF. In DNA form, the CDR3 reads TGTGCCAGCAGCTTAGAGGGCAGGGACAATCAGCCCCAGCATTTT.

The CDR3 region has the DNA TGTGCCAGCTCACCAAGGGGAGGGACAGGGGTAGACACTGAAGCTTTCTTT. This codes for CASSPRGGTGVDTEAFF. J is TRBJ1-1 and V is TRBV18; TRBD1 aligns across 10 bases. The length of the CDR3 is 17 residues. Germline CDR1 KGHSH, CDR2 LQKENI. V was clipped by 2 bases and J by 3 bases; unmatched bases: 9.

The count of this clone is one. The chain is built from TRBV28 and TRBJ1-5; 7 nucleotides line up with TRBD1. The ends lost 1 base at V and 5 bases at J; junction bases unmatched: 8. Germline V lookup: CDR1 MDHEN, CDR2 SYDVKM. The CDR3 length is 16 residues. The CDR3 here is CASSLSAQGPYQPQHF. The CDR3, as DNA: TGTGCCAGCAGTTTATCAGCACAGGGGCCCTATCAGCCCCAGCATTTT. Full variable domain (remainder filled in from reference TRBV28 and TRBJ1-5): DVKVTQSSRYLVKRTGEKVFLECVQDMDHENMFWYRQDPGLGLRLIYFSYDVKMKEKGDIPEGYSVSREKKERFSLILESASTNQTSMYLCASSLSAQGPYQPQHFGDGTRLSIL.

The CDR3 loop is CASRLIQTRTGSYGYTF. For the CDR3, the DNA is TGTGCAAGTCGCTTAATCCAAACCCGGACAGGGAGCTATGGCTACACCTTC. This rearrangement joins TRBV12-2 to TRBJ1-2; TRBD1 is taken as the D call from the table, unchecked against the DNA. TRBV12-2 is shown as a pseudogene. This CDR3 contains 17 residues.